The 10 T cell receptor beta chains given below trace back to one sample, sequenced in a study of T-cell memory formation after mild COVID-19 listed by TCRdb under 2021. Receptors were amplified or captured by 5' RACE. Sequenced using an Illumina NovaSeq 6000. Clones were called with MiXCR by TCRdb after fastp trimmed the public reads at Q25, and only in-frame beta chains were retained. Records with the same CDR3 protein are collapsed into one entry carrying the most frequent genes and DNA. This sample comprises about 350,000 distinct CDR3 sequences, roughly 13% of them detected only once. The ten biggest clones cover roughly 20% of the sample. Specimen: PBMCs or a T cell subset sorted from them (not recorded which). The receptors come from a young man who had mild COVID-19 (a few samples of this study predate the infection). The sample titles of this study are shuffled in the database, so cell type and time point are left out; the donor was told from shared clones.

This clonotype was seen ten or more times. The chain joins TRBV3-1 to TRBJ2-3, with D possibly TRBD1 on 6 matching bases. Germline V gene sequence: CDR1 LGHDT, CDR2 YNNKEL (reference sequence). The CDR3 sequence is 14 residues long. Deletions cut 4 bases from V and 6 bases from J, with 14 bases between. CDR3 DNA: TGTGCCAGCAGCCTCGTTGGGGGCGTGGATACGCAGTATTTT. This translates into CASSLVGGVDTQYF.

The rearrangement links TRBV6-2 or TRBV6-3 to TRBJ1-5, with unresolved D. The V end was cut by 4 bases, the J end by 0 bases, with 7 bases between. The CDR3 spans 14 residues. Germline V gene sequence: CDR1 MNHEY, CDR2 SVGEGT. DNA for the CDR3: TGTGCCAGCAGTTCCCACAATAGCAATCAGCCCCAGCATTTT. Protein sequence: CASSSHNSNQPQHF.

This clonotype has ten or more counts. The chain uses TRBV7-2 and TRBJ2-2; TRBD1 is a possible D gene (5 bases). CDR1 is SGHTA and CDR2 is FQGNSA in the germline V gene. This CDR3 is built from 14 residues. V lost 5 bases and J lost 4, with 11 bases in between. The CDR3 sequence is CASSMRQSTGELFF. The CDR3 DNA reads as TGTGCCAGCAGCATGAGACAGAGCACCGGGGAGCTGTTTTTT.

This clonotype was recorded a few times. This chain joins TRBV7-2 and TRBJ2-7; 8 positions match TRBD1. Germline V lookup: CDR1 SGHTA, CDR2 FQGNSA. Losses at the gene ends were 5 bases for V and 2 bases for J; bases not matched to a gene: 5. The CDR3 loop spans 14 amino acids. The chain's CDR3 is CASSLDRGAYEQYF. The CDR3 nucleotides read TGTGCCAGCAGCCTCGACAGGGGTGCCTACGAGCAGTACTTC.

This clonotype has only a few counts. The chain joins TRBV6-2 or TRBV6-3 to TRBJ1-5; 9 bases are a match to TRBD1. Germline V gene lookup returns CDR1 MNHEY and CDR2 SVGEGT. V shed 6 bases and J 7 bases; nucleotides not matched to a gene: 7. The CDR3 sequence is 14 residues long. This CDR3 is CASSRTGEPQPQHF. CDR3 sequence (DNA): TGTGCCAGCAGCCGGACAGGGGAACCCCAGCCCCAGCATTTT.

DNA for the CDR3: TGTGCCAGCAGCCCCCCGGGGGGACGGGGCTACACCTTC. This gives the protein CASSPPGGRGYTF. This chain connects TRBV7-2 to TRBJ1-2; a weak D match, TRBD1 (5 bases). There are 13 residues in the CDR3. Germline loops: CDR1 SGHTA, CDR2 FQGNSA. Between the trimmed V and J ends, which lost 5 bases and 8 bases, there was a span of 15 bases.

This clonotype was seen a handful of times. The J gene is TRBJ2-5, the V gene TRBV7-9; D not certain. The CDR3 totals 12 residues. V dropped 6 bases and J dropped 0 bases, with 5 bases sitting between them. CDR1 is SEHNR and CDR2 is FQNEAQ in the germline V gene (reference sequence). The chain's CDR3 is CASSQNQETQYF. For the CDR3, the DNA is TGTGCCAGCAGTCAGAACCAAGAGACCCAGTACTTC.

This clonotype was observed a handful of times. This sequence joins TRBV5-5 and TRBJ1-3; the D is unclear. The CDR3 runs to 12 residues. CDR1 is SGHKS and CDR2 is YYEKEE in the germline V gene (reference sequence). V gave up 3 bases and J gave up 3 bases, with 4 bases separating them. The CDR3 sequence: CASSWGGNTIYF. The DNA for the CDR3 is TGTGCCAGCAGCTGGGGTGGAAACACCATATATTTT.

This clonotype was counted a few times. This chain links TRBV20-1 with TRBJ2-1, with a weak D call TRBD2 (5 bases). CDR1 is DFQATT and CDR2 is SNEGSKA in the germline V gene (reference sequence). Trimming took 1 base from V and 1 from J, leaving 8 bases between them. CDR3 length equals 14 residues. The CDR3 loop reads CSARGLASYNEQFF. For the CDR3, the DNA is TGCAGTGCTAGAGGGCTAGCATCCTACAATGAGCAGTTCTTC.

By frequency in the sample, this clonotype is large (0.1 to 1%). This chain links TRBV9 with TRBJ2-1, with 8 bases that match TRBD2. The CDR3 loop spans 17 amino acids. J lost 4 bases, V lost 4 bases, and 13 bases had no gene match. Per the germline V gene, CDR1 is SGDLS and CDR2 is YYNGEE. The CDR3 DNA follows: TGTGCCAGCAGCCCCGGAGGAGTCGGCGGGGGGTACAATGAGCAGTTCTTC. It codes for CASSPGGVGGGYNEQFF. The full variable domain, in which reference TRBV9 and TRBJ2-1 provide the parts outside the CDR3, is DSGVTQTPKHLITATGQRVTLRCSPRSGDLSVYWYQQSLDQGLQFLIQYYNGEERAKGNILERFSAQQFPDLHSELNLSSLELGDSALYFCASSPGGVGGGYNEQFFGPGTRLTVL.